A single sample gave rise to the 9 T cell receptor beta chains below, sequenced in a study of shared clonotypes between healthy human individuals (dated by TCRdb to about 2020). Receptors were amplified or captured by the immunoSEQ multiplex PCR assay. TCRdb obtained this table from immuneACCESS and retained in-frame rearrangements with V and J assigned. These tables miss some clones; where compared with another copy, unresolved V genes account for less than half of the shortfall, and the remainder is unexplained. This sample has some 320,000 clones in its table, and roughly 91% of those were observed once. 15% to 20% of the sample is in the top ten clones. The specimen sequenced was memory CD8+ T cells sorted from blood. In light of the paper, this sample's cell subset or site label describes: CD45RO+ cells pooled with CCR7-negative TemRA cells. These receptors originate from a man younger than 35 in good health.

The CDR3 DNA is TGTGCCAGCAGTTACGGCGGGGGGACTGAGCAGTTCTTC. This translates into CASSYGGGTEQFF. This sequence joins TRBV28 and TRBJ2-1; 8 positions agree with TRBD2. Germline V CDR1 and CDR2: MDHEN, SYDVKM. The CDR3 is 13 residues long. J lost 9 bases, V lost 4 bases, and 5 bases had no gene match.

The V call is TRBV10-1, the J call TRBJ1-5; the D gene is possibly TRBD1 (6 bases). The CDR3 runs to 14 residues. Trimming pared 6 bases from V and 5 bases from J, leaving 14 bases between. CDR1 is WNHNN, CDR2 SYGVQD, per germline (reference sequence). The chain's CDR3 is CASRVQGQDQPQHF. The CDR3 bases are TGCGCCAGCAGAGTACAGGGTCAGGATCAGCCCCAGCATTTT.

The chain carries TRBV4-1 and TRBJ2-7; D is perhaps TRBD2 (5 bases). This CDR3 has 15 residues. Germline values: CDR1 MGHRA, CDR2 YSYEKL. V shed 0 bases and J shed 2 bases, with 11 bases lying between them. CDR3 nucleotides: TGCGCCAGCAGCCAAGAGGTGGACTTGGCCTACGAGCAGTACTTC. It yields the protein CASSQEVDLAYEQYF.

This chain connects TRBV30 to TRBJ1-2, with a tentative D call TRBD1 (5 bases). V was cut by 2 bases and J by 2 bases, with 15 bases left in between. The CDR3 sequence is 15 residues long. Germline V gives CDR1 GTSNPN, CDR2 SVGIG (reference sequence). The chain's CDR3 is CAWSWGEMRNYGYTF. DNA for the CDR3: TGTGCCTGGAGTTGGGGGGAGATGAGAAACTATGGCTACACCTTC.

The CDR3 spells CASSEMRVLISDMGYTF. As DNA, the CDR3 is TGTGCCAGCAGTGAAATGAGGGTACTGATCAGCGATATGGGCTACACCTTC. The chain links TRBV6-1 to TRBJ1-2; D is unresolved. Germline V CDR1 and CDR2: MNHNS, SASEGT. V was cut by 2 bases and J by 8 bases, with 24 bases left in between. This CDR3 comprises 17 residues.

About this clone: Other DNA sequences in this sample translate to the same CDR3. The J gene is TRBJ2-1, the V gene TRBV4-1; D gene unclear. The CDR3 covers 12 residues. The germline V gene has CDR1 MGHRA and CDR2 YSYEKL. V was shortened by 1 base and J by 5 bases, with 3 bases between the two germline ends. The CDR3 DNA sequence: TGCGCCAGCAGCCAAGGCAACAATGAGCAGTTCTTC. It specifies CASSQGNNEQFF.

This clone was seen many times. This sequence joins TRBV25-1 and TRBJ1-4; no clear D gene. CDR1 MGHDK and CDR2 SYGVNS come from the germline V gene. The CDR3 is 17 amino acids. V lost 3 bases and J lost 1, with 15 bases in between. Here the CDR3 reads CASSDPMETVTNEKLFF. The DNA for the CDR3 is TGTGCCAGCAGTGACCCCATGGAGACTGTAACTAATGAAAAACTGTTTTTT. Together with reference TRBV25-1 and TRBJ1-4, the CDR3 gives the full variable domain: EADIYQTPRYLVIGTGKKITLECSQTMGHDKMYWYQQDPGMELHLIHYSYGVNSTEKGDLSSESTVSRIRTEHFPLTLESARPSHTSQYLCASSDPMETVTNEKLFFGSGTQLSVL.

The chain has TRBV7-2 and TRBJ1-6, with D perhaps matching TRBD1 (6 bases). Trimming removed 5 bases from V and 9 bases from J, with 17 bases in between. There are 15 residues in the CDR3. Germline-derived CDR1 and CDR2 are SGHTA and FQGNSA. The CDR3 DNA is TGTGCCAGCAGCCCGAACCCAATCAGGGGTTCACCCCTCCACTTT. This codes for CASSPNPIRGSPLHF.

The gene calls are TRBV9 and TRBJ1-6, with 9 positions matching TRBD1. The junction had 6 bases not matched to a gene; V was cut back by 0 bases and J by 11 bases. This CDR3 region has 15 residues. Looked up from germline, CDR1 is SGDLS and CDR2 is YYNGEE. CDR3 sequence (DNA): TGTGCCAGCAGCGTAGGAGGGACAGGGAGGGCACCCCTCCACTTT. It codes for CASSVGGTGRAPLHF.